Below, 23 T cell receptor beta chains from the same sample are listed, as sequenced in a study of cytomegalovirus exposure and HLA in healthy donors. Researchers ran the PCR with 60 Vbeta and 13 Jbeta primers. The protocol was immunoSEQ multiplex PCR, while the TCRdb copy is restricted to in-frame clones and leaves out a portion. Among around 100,000 clones listed, approximately 79% were seen once. Sequences were obtained from PBMCs. These receptors came from a woman in her forties in good health and CMV-seronegative.

The rearrangement uses TRBV28 and TRBJ1-3, with D unresolved. Germline-derived CDR1 and CDR2 are MDHEN and SYDVKM. The V and J ends lost 6 bases and 0 bases respectively, with 15 bases between them. CDR3 length: 16 amino acids. The CDR3 reads CASSRLVESSGNTIYF. The CDR3 coding sequence is TGTGCCAGCAGCCGACTCGTTGAGAGCTCTGGAAACACCATATATTTT.

The chain employs TRBV7-2 and TRBJ1-5; D possibly corresponds to TRBD1 (6 bases). V was trimmed by 5 bases and J by 2 bases, leaving 22 bases between them. Per germline, CDR1 SGHTA and CDR2 FQGNSA. There are 18 residues in the CDR3. The CDR3 sequence is CASSPLGLGGFGNQPQHF. The CDR3 region has the DNA TGTGCCAGCAGCCCCCTGGGTCTTGGGGGCTTCGGCAATCAGCCCCAGCATTTT.

The V gene is TRBV7-2, the J gene TRBJ2-5; TRBD2 agrees at 8 bases. This CDR3 is built from 16 residues. In germline, CDR1 is SGHTA, CDR2 FQGNSA. V dropped 1 base and J dropped 5; count of bases not matched to a gene: 9. As DNA, the CDR3 is TGTGCCAGCAGCTTAGATCTCGGGGGGGCTCGTGAGACCCAGTACTTC. The encoded protein is CASSLDLGGARETQYF.

The chain links TRBV27 to TRBJ2-7, with 8 bases that match TRBD2. CDR3 length: 14 residues. Germline loops: CDR1 MNHEY, CDR2 SMNVEV (reference sequence). Losses at the gene ends were 2 bases for V and 2 bases for J; bases not matched to a gene: 2. In DNA form, the CDR3 reads TGTGCCAGCAGTTTACGGGAGGGCCCCTACGAGCAGTACTTC. Translated, it gives CASSLREGPYEQYF.

To note about this clone: A junction boundary mismatches the germline segment, possibly from a read error. The rearrangement links TRBV5-1 to TRBJ2-1; D is perhaps TRBD2 (5 bases). This CDR3 region has 15 residues. The germline CDR1 and CDR2 sequences are SGHRS and YFSETQ. The CDR3 spells CAGSATASTGNEQFF. The CDR3 DNA follows: TGCGCCGGCAGCGCGACGGCTAGCACGGGCAATGAGCAGTTCTTC.

V gene TRBV7-2 combines with J gene TRBJ2-3; D is ambiguous. The germline CDR1 and CDR2 sequences are SGHTA and FQGNSA. CDR3 length: 14 residues. V was pared by 0 bases and J by 0 bases, with 4 bases between. CDR3 bases: TGTGCCAGCAGCTTAGCCCCAAGCACAGATACGCAGTATTTT. Protein product: CASSLAPSTDTQYF.

This chain links TRBV2 with TRBJ2-7, with D possibly matching TRBD1 (6 bases). The germline V gene has CDR1 SNHLY and CDR2 FYNNEI. V was shortened by 6 bases and J by 1 base, with 13 bases between the two germline ends. This CDR3 has 14 amino acids. CDR3 sequence (DNA): TGTGCCAGCAGCACCAGGGGCCCTTCCTACGAGCAGTACTTC. This codes for CASSTRGPSYEQYF.

The chain combines TRBV15 with TRBJ2-3, with D possibly matching TRBD2 (5 bases). The CDR3 spans 12 residues. V lost 3 bases to trimming and J lost 7 bases, with 8 bases between them. CDR1 and CDR2 from the germline V gene are LNHNV and YYDKDF (reference sequence). CDR3 nucleotides: TGTGCCACCAGCAGCGAGCGGTATACGCAGTATTTT. Its protein is CATSSERYTQYF.

This chain connects TRBV9 to TRBJ2-3, with 11 bases identical to TRBD2. The CDR3 length is 16 residues. The V gene end was trimmed by 4 bases and the J gene end by 2 bases; junction bases not matched to a gene: 6. Germline CDR1 and CDR2: SGDLS and YYNGEE. CDR3 DNA sequence: TGTGCCAGCAGCAAAGGGACTAGCGGAGTCACAGATACGCAGTATTTT. Protein: CASSKGTSGVTDTQYF.

This clone appeared a few times. The gene calls are TRBV28 and TRBJ2-5; 12 bases are shared with TRBD2. Germline loops: CDR1 MDHEN, CDR2 SYDVKM. This CDR3 spans 16 amino acids. The junction had 6 bases not matched to a gene; V was cut back by 3 bases and J by 4 bases. The CDR3 DNA reads as TGTGCCAGCAGTTTCTCTAGCGGGGGGGTGGGAGAGACCCAGTACTTC. Translated, it gives CASSFSSGGVGETQYF.

The rearrangement uses TRBV11-2 and TRBJ2-1; 9 nucleotides match TRBD2. The CDR3 loop spans 12 amino acids. V was clipped by 1 base and J by 13 bases; unmatched bases: 2. Germline-derived CDR1 and CDR2 are SGHAT and FQNNGV. This CDR3 reads CASSLVAGVQFF. The CDR3 nucleotides are TGTGCCAGCAGCTTAGTAGCGGGGGTACAGTTCTTC.

The CDR3 spells CASSPGTGNEKLFF. CDR3 DNA: TGTGCCAGCTCACCCGGGACAGGAAATGAAAAACTGTTTTTT. The rearrangement uses TRBV18 and TRBJ1-4; 8 nucleotides align to TRBD1. Germline V gene lookup returns CDR1 KGHSH and CDR2 LQKENI. V shed 3 bases, J shed 5 bases, and the junction held 2 bases outside the gene matches. The CDR3 totals 14 residues.

The rearrangement joins TRBV5-4 to TRBJ2-1; possibly TRBD1 for D (6 bases). Trimming took off 3 bases at V and 7 bases at J, with 17 bases between the two ends. Germline V gives CDR1 SGHNT, CDR2 YYREEE (reference sequence). The CDR3 spans 15 residues. CDR3 amino acids: CASSSITRDTNEQFF. The DNA of the CDR3 is TGTGCCAGCAGCTCGATAACCCGGGACACAAATGAGCAGTTCTTC. The variable domain in full, completed from reference TRBV5-4 and TRBJ2-1, reads ETGVTQSPTHLIKTRGQQVTLRCSSQSGHNTVSWYQQALGQGPQFIFQYYREEENGRGNFPPRFSGLQFPNYSSELNVNALELDDSALYLCASSSITRDTNEQFFGPGTRLTVL.

V gene TRBV7-9 combines with J gene TRBJ1-1; TRBD1 might be the D (5 bases). Germline V gives CDR1 SEHNR, CDR2 FQNEAQ (reference sequence). V lost 5 bases to trimming and J lost 11 bases, with 21 bases between them. This CDR3 is 14 amino acids long. The CDR3, as DNA: TGTGCCAGCAGCCCCGACTTTTGGGGGGATATGGCTTTCTTT. This codes for CASSPDFWGDMAFF.

DNA for the CDR3: TGTGCCAGCAGGGAACAGGGAACCTACGAGCAGTACTTC. Its protein product is CASREQGTYEQYF. The rearrangement uses TRBV25-1 and TRBJ2-7; D might be TRBD1 (6 bases). Trimming pared 6 bases from V and 2 bases from J, leaving 11 bases between. Germline V gene data show CDR1 as MGHDK and CDR2 as SYGVNS. The CDR3 is 13 residues long.

The rearrangement uses TRBV5-1 and TRBJ1-1, with 8 bases identical to TRBD1. V dropped 4 bases and J dropped 1; count of bases not matched to a gene: 6. The CDR3 extends over 15 amino acids. Germline-derived CDR1 and CDR2 are SGHRS and YFSETQ. CDR3 residues: CASSGWTGTNTEAFF. The CDR3 DNA follows: TGCGCCAGCAGCGGGTGGACAGGGACGAACACTGAAGCTTTCTTT.

This clone was counted once. This sequence joins TRBV11-2 and TRBJ2-7; 7 bases agree with TRBD2. CDR1 and CDR2 from the germline V gene are SGHAT and FQNNGV. J lost 2 bases, V lost 1 base, and 5 bases had no gene match. The CDR3 is 15 residues long. The CDR3 loop is CASSLAREVAYEQYF. DNA of the CDR3: TGTGCCAGCAGCTTAGCACGGGAGGTCGCCTACGAGCAGTACTTC. Full variable domain (remainder filled in from reference TRBV11-2 and TRBJ2-7): EAGVAQSPRYKIIEKRQSVAFWCNPISGHATLYWYQQILGQGPKLLIQFQNNGVVDDSQLPKDRFSAERLKGVDSTLKIQPAKLEDSAVYLCASSLAREVAYEQYFGPGTRLTVT.

This clone was counted a single time. The rearrangement uses TRBV28 and TRBJ2-1, with 12 bases matching TRBD1. CDR1 MDHEN and CDR2 SYDVKM come from the germline V gene. Trimming took 5 bases from V and 9 from J; bases not matched to a gene: 8. The CDR3 is 15 residues long. The CDR3, as DNA: TGTGCCAGCAGTCCGCCGGGACAGGGGGCCGGTGAGCAGTTCTTC. As protein: CASSPPGQGAGEQFF.

This chain links TRBV4-1 with TRBJ2-7; 10 bases are a match to TRBD1. CDR1 is MGHRA and CDR2 is YSYEKL in the germline V gene. The V gene end was trimmed by 4 bases and the J gene end by 7 bases; junction bases not matched to a gene: 10. The CDR3 is 15 residues long. The CDR3 protein is CASSPPGQGLREQYF. In DNA form, the CDR3 reads TGCGCCAGCAGCCCCCCGGGACAGGGGCTGAGGGAGCAGTACTTC.

The rearrangement links TRBV6-6 to TRBJ2-1, with 7 bases identical to TRBD2. Trimming cost V 0 bases and J 2 bases; bases outside gene matches: 1. Germline CDR1 is MNHNY and CDR2 is SVGAGI (reference sequence). The CDR3 is made up of 15 amino acids. CDR3 DNA: TGTGCCAGCAGTTACTCAGGGACTACCTACAATGAGCAGTTCTTC. This sequence encodes CASSYSGTTYNEQFF.

This clone was found once. This sequence joins TRBV7-2 and TRBJ2-7; D possibly corresponds to TRBD2 (7 bases). The V end was cut by 5 bases, the J end by 4 bases, with 18 bases between. Germline V lookup: CDR1 SGHTA, CDR2 FQGNSA. The CDR3 extends over 15 amino acids. CDR3 region: CASSPQQGGAYEQYF. CDR3 bases: TGTGCCAGCAGCCCACAACAAGGGGGGGCTTACGAGCAGTACTTC. The full variable domain, with the rest looked up from reference TRBV7-2 and TRBJ2-7, is GAGVSQSPSNKVTEKGKDVELRCDPISGHTALYWYRQSLGQGLEFLIYFQGNSAPDKSGLPSDRFSAERTGGSVSTLTIQRTQQEDSAVYLCASSPQQGGAYEQYFGPGTRLTVT.

This chain connects TRBV9 to TRBJ2-3, with 8 bases identical to TRBD2. The CDR3 contains 16 residues. V shed 0 bases, J shed 6 bases, and the junction held 9 bases outside the gene matches. Germline CDR1 SGDLS, CDR2 YYNGEE. The CDR3 sequence is CASSVVSGGGPDTQYF. The CDR3 DNA sequence: TGTGCCAGCAGCGTAGTTTCGGGGGGGGGCCCGGATACGCAGTATTTT.

The chain is built from TRBV5-1 and TRBJ2-1, with 11 bases that match TRBD1. The ends lost 2 bases at V and 8 bases at J; junction bases unmatched: 3. In germline, CDR1 is SGHRS, CDR2 YFSETQ. This CDR3 is 14 amino acids long. The CDR3 DNA reads as TGCGCCAGCAGCTTTGGACAGGGGGCCCATGAGCAGTTCTTC. It translates to CASSFGQGAHEQFF.